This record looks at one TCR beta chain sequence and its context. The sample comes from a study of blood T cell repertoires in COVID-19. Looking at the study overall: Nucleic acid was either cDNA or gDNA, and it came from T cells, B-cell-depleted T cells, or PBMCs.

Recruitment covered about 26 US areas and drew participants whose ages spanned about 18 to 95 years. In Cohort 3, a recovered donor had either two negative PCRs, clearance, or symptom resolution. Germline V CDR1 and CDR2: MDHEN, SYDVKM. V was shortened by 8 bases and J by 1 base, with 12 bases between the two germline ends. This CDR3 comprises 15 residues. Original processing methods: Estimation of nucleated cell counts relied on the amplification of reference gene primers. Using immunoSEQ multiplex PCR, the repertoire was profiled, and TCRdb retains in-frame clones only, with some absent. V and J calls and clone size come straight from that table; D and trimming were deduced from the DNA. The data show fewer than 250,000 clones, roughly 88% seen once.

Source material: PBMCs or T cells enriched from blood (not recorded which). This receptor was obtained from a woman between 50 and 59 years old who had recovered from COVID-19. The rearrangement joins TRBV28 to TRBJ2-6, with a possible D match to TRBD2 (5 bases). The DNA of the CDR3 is TGTGCCAGCGGGCCGAGGGTGTCTGGGGCCAACGTCCTGACTTTC. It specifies CASGPRVSGANVLTF.